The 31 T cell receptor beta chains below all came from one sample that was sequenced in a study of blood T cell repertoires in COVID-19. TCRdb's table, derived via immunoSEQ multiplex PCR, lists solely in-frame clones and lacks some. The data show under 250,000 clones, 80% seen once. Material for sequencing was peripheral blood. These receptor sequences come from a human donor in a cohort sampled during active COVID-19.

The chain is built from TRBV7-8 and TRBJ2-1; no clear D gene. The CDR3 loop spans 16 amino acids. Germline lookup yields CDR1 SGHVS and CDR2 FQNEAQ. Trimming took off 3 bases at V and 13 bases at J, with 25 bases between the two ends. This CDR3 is CASSFMRFDFREKQFF. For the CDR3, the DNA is TGTGCCAGCAGCTTTATGCGATTCGACTTCAGAGAGAAACAGTTCTTC.

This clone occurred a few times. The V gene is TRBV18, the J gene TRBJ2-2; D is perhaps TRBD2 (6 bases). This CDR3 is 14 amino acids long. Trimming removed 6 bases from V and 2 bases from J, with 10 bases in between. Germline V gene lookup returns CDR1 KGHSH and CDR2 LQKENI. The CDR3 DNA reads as TGTGCCAGCTCGGCCGGGACTAACACCGGGGAGCTGTTTTTT. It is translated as CASSAGTNTGELFF.

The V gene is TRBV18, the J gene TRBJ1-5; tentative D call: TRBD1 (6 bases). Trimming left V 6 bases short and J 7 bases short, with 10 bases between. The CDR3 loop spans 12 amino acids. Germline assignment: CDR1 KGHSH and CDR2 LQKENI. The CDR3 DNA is TGTGCCAGCTCCCACAGGGAACAGCCCCAGCATTTT. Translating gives CASSHREQPQHF.

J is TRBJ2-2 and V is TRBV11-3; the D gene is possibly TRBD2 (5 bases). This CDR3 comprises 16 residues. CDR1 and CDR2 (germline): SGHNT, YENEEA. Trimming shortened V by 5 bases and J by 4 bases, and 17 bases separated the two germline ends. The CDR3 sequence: CASSLGVSSLTGELFF. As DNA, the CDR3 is TGTGCCAGCAGCCTGGGAGTATCGAGTCTCACCGGGGAGCTGTTTTTT.

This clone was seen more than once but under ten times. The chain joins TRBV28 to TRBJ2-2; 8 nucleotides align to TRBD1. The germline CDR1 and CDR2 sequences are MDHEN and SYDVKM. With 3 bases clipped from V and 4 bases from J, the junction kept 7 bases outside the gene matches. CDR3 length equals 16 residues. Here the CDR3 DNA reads TGTGCCAGCAGTTTGGGGCAGGGGGCAGGCACCGGGGAGCTGTTTTTT. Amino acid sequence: CASSLGQGAGTGELFF.

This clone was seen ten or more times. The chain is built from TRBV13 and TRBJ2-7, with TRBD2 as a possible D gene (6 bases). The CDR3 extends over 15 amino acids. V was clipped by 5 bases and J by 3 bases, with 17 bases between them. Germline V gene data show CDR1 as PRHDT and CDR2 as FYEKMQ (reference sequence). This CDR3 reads CASSDMGSGDYEQYF. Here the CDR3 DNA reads TGTGCCAGCAGCGATATGGGGTCGGGGGACTACGAGCAGTACTTC. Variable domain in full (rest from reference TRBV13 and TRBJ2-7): AAGVIQSPRHLIKEKRETATLKCYPIPRHDTVYWYQQGPGQDPQFLISFYEKMQSDKGSIPDRFSAQQFSDYHSELNMSSLELGDSALYFCASSDMGSGDYEQYFGPGTRLTVT.

CDR3 in amino acids: CASRPGQGSNYGYTF. CDR3 nucleotides: TGTGCCAGCAGGCCGGGACAGGGATCTAACTATGGCTACACCTTC. The rearrangement joins TRBV2 to TRBJ1-2; 9 bases are a match to TRBD1. Germline V gene sequence: CDR1 SNHLY, CDR2 FYNNEI. There are 15 residues in the CDR3. V shed 6 bases and J 0 bases; nucleotides not matched to a gene: 5.

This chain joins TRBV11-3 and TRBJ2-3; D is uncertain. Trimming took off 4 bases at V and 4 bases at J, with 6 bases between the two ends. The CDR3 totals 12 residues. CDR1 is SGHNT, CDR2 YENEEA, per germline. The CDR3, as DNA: TGTGCCAGCAGCTCGGGTTCAGATACGCAGTATTTT. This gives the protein CASSSGSDTQYF.

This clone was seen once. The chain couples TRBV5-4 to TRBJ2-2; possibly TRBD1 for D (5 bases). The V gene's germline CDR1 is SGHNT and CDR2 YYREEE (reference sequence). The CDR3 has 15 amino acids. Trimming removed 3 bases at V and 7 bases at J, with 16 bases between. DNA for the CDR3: TGTGCCAGCAGCTCCTTCAGGGAAGTGGACGGGGAGCTGTTTTTT. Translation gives CASSSFREVDGELFF.

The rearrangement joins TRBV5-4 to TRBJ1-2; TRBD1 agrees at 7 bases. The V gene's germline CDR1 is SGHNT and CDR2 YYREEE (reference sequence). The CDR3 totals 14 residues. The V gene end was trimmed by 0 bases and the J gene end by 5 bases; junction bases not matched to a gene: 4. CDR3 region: CASSLEGASYGYTF. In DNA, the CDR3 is TGTGCCAGCAGCTTGGAGGGGGCCAGTTATGGCTACACCTTC.

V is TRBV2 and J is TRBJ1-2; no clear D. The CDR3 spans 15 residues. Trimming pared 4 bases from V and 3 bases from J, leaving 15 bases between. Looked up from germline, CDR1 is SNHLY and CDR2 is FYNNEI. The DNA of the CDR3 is TGTGCCAGCAGTGTAAGAGATACCCTCGACTATGGCTACACCTTC. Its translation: CASSVRDTLDYGYTF.

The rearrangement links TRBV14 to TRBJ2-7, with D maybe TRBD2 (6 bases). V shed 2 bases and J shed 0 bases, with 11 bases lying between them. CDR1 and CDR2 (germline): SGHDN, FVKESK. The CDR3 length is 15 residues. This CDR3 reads CASSQLSGFSYEQYF. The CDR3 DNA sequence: TGTGCCAGCAGCCAACTTAGCGGATTCTCCTACGAGCAGTACTTC.

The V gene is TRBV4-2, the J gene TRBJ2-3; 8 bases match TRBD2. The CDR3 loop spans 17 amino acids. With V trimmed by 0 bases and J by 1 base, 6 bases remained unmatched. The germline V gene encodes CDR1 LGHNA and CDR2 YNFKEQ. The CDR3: CASSQDLTSGRTDTQYF. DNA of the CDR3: TGTGCCAGCAGCCAAGATCTTACTAGCGGTCGCACAGATACGCAGTATTTT.

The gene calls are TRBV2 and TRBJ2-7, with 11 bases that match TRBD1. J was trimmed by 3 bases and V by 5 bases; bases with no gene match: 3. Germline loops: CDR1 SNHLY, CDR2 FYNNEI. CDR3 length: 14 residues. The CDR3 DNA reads TGTGCCAGCAGTTCAGGGACAGGGGGCTACGAGCAGTACTTC. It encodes CASSSGTGGYEQYF.

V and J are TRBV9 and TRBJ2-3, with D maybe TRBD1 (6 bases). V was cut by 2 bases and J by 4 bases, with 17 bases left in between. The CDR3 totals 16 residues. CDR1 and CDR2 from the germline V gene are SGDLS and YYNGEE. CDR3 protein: CASSVFGTREADTQYF. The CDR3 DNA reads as TGTGCCAGCAGCGTTTTCGGGACAAGGGAAGCAGATACGCAGTATTTT.

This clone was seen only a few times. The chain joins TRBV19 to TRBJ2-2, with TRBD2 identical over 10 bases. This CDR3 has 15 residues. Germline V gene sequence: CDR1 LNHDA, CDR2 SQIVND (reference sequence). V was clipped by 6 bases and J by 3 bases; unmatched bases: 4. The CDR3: CASRRTSGDTGELFF. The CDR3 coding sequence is TGTGCCAGTAGGAGGACTAGCGGTGACACCGGGGAGCTGTTTTTT.

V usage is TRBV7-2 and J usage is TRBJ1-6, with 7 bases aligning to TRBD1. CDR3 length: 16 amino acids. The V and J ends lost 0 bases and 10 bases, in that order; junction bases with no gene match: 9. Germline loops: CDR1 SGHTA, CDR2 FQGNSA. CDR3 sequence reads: CASSLARGRGSSPLHF. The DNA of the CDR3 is TGTGCCAGCAGCTTAGCGAGGGGCAGGGGGAGCTCACCCCTCCACTTT.

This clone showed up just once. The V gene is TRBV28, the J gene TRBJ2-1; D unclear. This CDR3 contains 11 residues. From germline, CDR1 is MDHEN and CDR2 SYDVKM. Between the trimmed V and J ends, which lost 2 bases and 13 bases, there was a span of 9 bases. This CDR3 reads CASSLLSYQFF. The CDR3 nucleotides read TGTGCCAGCAGTTTACTCTCGTATCAGTTCTTC.

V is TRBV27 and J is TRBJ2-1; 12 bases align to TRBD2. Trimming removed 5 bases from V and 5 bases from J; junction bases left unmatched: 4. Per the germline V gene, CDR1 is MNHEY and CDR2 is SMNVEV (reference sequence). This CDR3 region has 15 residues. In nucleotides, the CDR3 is TGTGCCAGCAGTACCTGGACTAGCGGGGACAATGAGCAGTTCTTC. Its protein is CASSTWTSGDNEQFF.

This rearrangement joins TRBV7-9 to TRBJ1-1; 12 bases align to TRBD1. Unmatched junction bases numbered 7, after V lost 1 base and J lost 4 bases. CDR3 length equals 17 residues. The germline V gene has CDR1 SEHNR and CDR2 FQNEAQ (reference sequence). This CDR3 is CASSLGRGQGAGTEAFF. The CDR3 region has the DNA TGTGCCAGCAGCTTAGGCCGGGGACAGGGGGCTGGCACTGAAGCTTTCTTT. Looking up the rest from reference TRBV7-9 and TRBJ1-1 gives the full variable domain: DTGVSQNPRHKITKRGQNVTFRCDPISEHNRLYWYRQTLGQGPEFLTYFQNEAQLEKSRLLSDRFSAERPKGSFSTLEIQRTEQGDSAMYLCASSLGRGQGAGTEAFFGQGTRLTVV.

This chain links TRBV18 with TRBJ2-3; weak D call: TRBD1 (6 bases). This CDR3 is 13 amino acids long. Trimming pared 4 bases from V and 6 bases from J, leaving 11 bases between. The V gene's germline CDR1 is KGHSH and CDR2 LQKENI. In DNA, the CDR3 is TGTGCCAGCTCACACCCAGGGGCGGATACGCAGTATTTT. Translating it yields CASSHPGADTQYF.

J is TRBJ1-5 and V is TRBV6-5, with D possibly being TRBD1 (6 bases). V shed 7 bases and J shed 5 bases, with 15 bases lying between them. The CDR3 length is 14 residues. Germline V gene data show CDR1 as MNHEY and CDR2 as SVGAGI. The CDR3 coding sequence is TGTGCCAGCACTCCGAGGTCAGGGGATCAGCCCCAGCATTTT. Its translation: CASTPRSGDQPQHF.

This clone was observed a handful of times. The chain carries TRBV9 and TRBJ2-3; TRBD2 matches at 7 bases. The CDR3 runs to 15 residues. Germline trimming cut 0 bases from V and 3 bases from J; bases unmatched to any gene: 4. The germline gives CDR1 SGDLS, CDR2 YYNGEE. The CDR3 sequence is CASSVGSGITDTQYF. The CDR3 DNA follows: TGTGCCAGCAGCGTAGGAAGCGGGATAACAGATACGCAGTATTTT.

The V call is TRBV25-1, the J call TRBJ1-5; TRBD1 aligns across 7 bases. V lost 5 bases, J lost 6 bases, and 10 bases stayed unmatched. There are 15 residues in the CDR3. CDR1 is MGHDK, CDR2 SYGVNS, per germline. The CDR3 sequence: CASSFRQGGVQPQHF. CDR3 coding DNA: TGTGCCAGCAGTTTTAGACAGGGCGGCGTTCAGCCCCAGCATTTT.

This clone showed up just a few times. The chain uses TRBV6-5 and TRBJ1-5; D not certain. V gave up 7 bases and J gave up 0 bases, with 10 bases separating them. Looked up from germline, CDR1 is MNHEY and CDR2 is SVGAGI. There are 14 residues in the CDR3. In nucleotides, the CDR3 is TGTGCCAGCATTCACGAGATTAGCAATCAGCCCCAGCATTTT. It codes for CASIHEISNQPQHF.

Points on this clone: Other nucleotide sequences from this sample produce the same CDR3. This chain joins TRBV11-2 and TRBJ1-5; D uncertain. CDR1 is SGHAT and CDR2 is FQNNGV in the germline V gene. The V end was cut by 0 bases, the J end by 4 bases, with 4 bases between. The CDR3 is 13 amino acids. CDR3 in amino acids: CASSLDRNQPQHF. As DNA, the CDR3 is TGTGCCAGCAGCTTAGACCGGAATCAGCCCCAGCATTTT.

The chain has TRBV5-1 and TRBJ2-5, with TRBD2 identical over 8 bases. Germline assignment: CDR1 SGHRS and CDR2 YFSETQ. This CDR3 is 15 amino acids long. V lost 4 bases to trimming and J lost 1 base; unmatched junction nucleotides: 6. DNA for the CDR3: TGCGCCAGCAGCGGTAGCGGGGATAGCCAAGAGACCCAGTACTTC. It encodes CASSGSGDSQETQYF.

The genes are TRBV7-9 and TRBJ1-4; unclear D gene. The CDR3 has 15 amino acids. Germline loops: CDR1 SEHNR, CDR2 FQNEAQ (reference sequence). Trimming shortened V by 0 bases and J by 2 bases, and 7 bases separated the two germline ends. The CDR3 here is CASSLAARTNEKLFF. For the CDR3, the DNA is TGTGCCAGCAGCTTAGCTGCTAGGACTAATGAAAAACTGTTTTTT.

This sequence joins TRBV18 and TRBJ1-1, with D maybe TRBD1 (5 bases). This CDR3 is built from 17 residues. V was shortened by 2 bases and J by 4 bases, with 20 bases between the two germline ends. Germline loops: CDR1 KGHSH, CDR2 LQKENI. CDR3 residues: CASSPGVGHAVRTEAFF. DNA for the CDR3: TGTGCCAGCTCACCAGGGGTCGGACATGCGGTTCGCACTGAAGCTTTCTTT.

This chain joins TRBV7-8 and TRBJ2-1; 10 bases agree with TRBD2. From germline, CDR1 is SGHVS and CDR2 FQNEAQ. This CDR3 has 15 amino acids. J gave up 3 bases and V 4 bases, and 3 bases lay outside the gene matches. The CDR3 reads CASSYLAGDYNEQFF. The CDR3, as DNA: TGTGCCAGCAGCTACCTAGCGGGAGACTACAATGAGCAGTTCTTC.

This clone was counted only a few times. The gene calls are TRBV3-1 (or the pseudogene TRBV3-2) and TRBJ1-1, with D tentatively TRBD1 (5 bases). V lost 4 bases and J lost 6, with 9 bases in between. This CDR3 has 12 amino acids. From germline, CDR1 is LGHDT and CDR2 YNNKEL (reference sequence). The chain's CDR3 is CASSPPGAEAFF. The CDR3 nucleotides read TGTGCCAGCAGCCCGCCGGGGGCTGAAGCTTTCTTT.